This TCR beta chain is drawn from a study of cytomegalovirus exposure and HLA in healthy donors. The study's findings and limits: Further analysis was carried out later, and it showed several of the most significant clusters appearing linked to common viral pathogens. In all likelihood, a cluster of highly shared sequence variants was a sequencing artifact.

As regards this clone: Its target is unknown.

The PCR had 60 Vbeta and 13 Jbeta primers. Generated by immunoSEQ multiplex PCR, the TCRdb table keeps only in-frame clones and is missing some. The top ten hold roughly 2.2% of the sample, which has 120,000 to 150,000 clones, over 75% seen once. The TCR sequence derives from a man aged 25 to 45 in good health and CMV-seronegative. Sequenced sample: PBMCs.

In DNA, the CDR3 is TGTGCCAGCAGTTCTGACAGGGAAAATCAGCCCCAGCATTTT. Residues: CASSSDRENQPQHF. The rearrangement links TRBV6-1 to TRBJ1-5; 7 bases are shared with TRBD1. The V segment lost 5 bases and the J segment 4 bases; nucleotides outside the gene matches: 5. The CDR3 has 14 amino acids. From germline, CDR1 is MNHNS and CDR2 SASEGT.